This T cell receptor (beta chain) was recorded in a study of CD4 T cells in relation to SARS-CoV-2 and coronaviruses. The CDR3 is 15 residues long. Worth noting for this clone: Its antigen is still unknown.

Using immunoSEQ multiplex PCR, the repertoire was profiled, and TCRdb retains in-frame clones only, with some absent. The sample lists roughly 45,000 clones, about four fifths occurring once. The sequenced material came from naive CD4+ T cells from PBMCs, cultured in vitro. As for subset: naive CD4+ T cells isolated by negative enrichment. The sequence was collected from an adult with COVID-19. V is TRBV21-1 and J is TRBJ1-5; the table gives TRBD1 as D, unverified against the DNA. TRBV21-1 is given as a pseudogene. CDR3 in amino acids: CASSKVQHSNQPQHF. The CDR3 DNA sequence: TGTGCCAGCAGCAAAGTACAGCATAGCAATCAGCCCCAGCATTTT.